Listed below are T cell receptor beta chains from one sample, sequenced in a study of blood T cell repertoires in COVID-19. This table comes from immunoSEQ multiplex PCR, and its TCRdb copy is limited to in-frame clones, with some not included. Of about 90,000 clones listed, around 87% are singletons. The sequenced sample was peripheral blood. Receptors originate from a human donor in a cohort sampled during active COVID-19. Both conserved end residues are part of each CDR3. The D gene is left open where the match is weak. Rows give clone size only sometimes, using once, few, many, or a class for an expanded clone.

TRBD1	-	TRBV30	TRBJ2-2	TGTGCCTGGAGTCCGTGGGGACAGGGGTCCGCCGGGGAGCTGTTTTTT	CAWSPWGQGSAGELFF
TRBD1	-	TRBV28	TRBJ2-7	TGTGCCAGTCTCGGGACAGCCTACGAGCAGTACTTC	CASLGTAYEQYF
-	once	TRBV5-1	TRBJ1-3	TGCGCCAGCAGCTTGGCAGGGCTAGGAAACACCATATATTTT	CASSLAGLGNTIYF
TRBD1	-	TRBV10-1	TRBJ1-1	TGCGCCAGCAGCCGACAGGGAAACACTGAAGCTTTCTTT	CASSRQGNTEAFF
-	once	TRBV6-5	TRBJ2-5	TGTGCCAGCAAAGGCGGGGTCATGCAAGAGACCCAGTACTTC	CASKGGVMQETQYF
-	-	TRBV9	TRBJ1-3	TGTGCCAGCAGCGTTAGCGTGGTGGAAAACACCATATATTTT	CASSVSVVENTIYF
TRBD1	-	TRBV14	TRBJ1-2	TGTGCCAGCAGTATCGGGACAGGGGGCCTCTATGGCTACACCTTC	CASSIGTGGLYGYTF
-	-	TRBV4-1	TRBJ1-2	TGCGCCAGCAGCCAACCGGGACGGACTACCCGCTACACCTTC	CASSQPGRTTRYTF
TRBD1	-	TRBV29-1	TRBJ1-4	TGCAGCGTTGGGACAGGAACTAATGAAAAACTGTTTTTT	CSVGTGTNEKLFF
TRBD1	-	TRBV6-1	TRBJ1-5	TGTGCCAGCAGTGAAGCGCCAGGGGGCCTGGGCAATCAGCCCCAGCATTTT	CASSEAPGGLGNQPQHF
TRBD2	once	TRBV29-1	TRBJ2-3	TGCAGCGTTGTTACTAGCGGGGGGGCGGGCGTTTTGGATACGCAGTATTTT	CSVVTSGGAGVLDTQYF
TRBD1	-	TRBV4-2	TRBJ2-7	TGTGCCAGCAGCCAAGTAACCGGGACAGGGGACTCAGGGGAGCAGTACTTC	CASSQVTGTGDSGEQYF
TRBD2	-	TRBV5-1	TRBJ2-7	TGCGCCAGCAGCTTGGGAGCGGGGGGTTCCTACGAGCAGTACTTC	CASSLGAGGSYEQYF
-	-	TRBV7-2	TRBJ1-1	TGTGCCAGCAGCTTAGACGGAGGCCTGAACACTGAAGCTTTCTTT	CASSLDGGLNTEAFF
-	once	TRBV3-1/TRBV3-2	TRBJ1-6	TGTGCCAGCAGCCAAGAGACTGAGAATTCACCCCTCCACTTT	CASSQETENSPLHF
TRBD1	-	TRBV15	TRBJ2-1	TGTGCCACCAGGCAGTGGACAGGGCAGACCTACAATGAGCAGTTCTTC	CATRQWTGQTYNEQFF
-	-	TRBV18	TRBJ1-6	TGTGCCAGCTCGGTTGGAACGGGGGATACAAATTCACCCCTCCACTTT	CASSVGTGDTNSPLHF
-	-	TRBV11-2	TRBJ1-1	TGTGCCAGCAGCTTACTGGGTATTAATGGGGGCGGGGAAGCTTTCTTT	CASSLLGINGGGEAFF
-	-	TRBV6-5	TRBJ1-5	TGTGCCAGCAAAACAGACCCTAACGCGGGTCAGCCCCAGCATTTT	CASKTDPNAGQPQHF
TRBD1	few	TRBV29-1	TRBJ1-5	TGCAGCGCCTCGACAGGGGGTCAGCCCCAGCATTTT	CSASTGGQPQHF
TRBD2	few	TRBV20-1	TRBJ2-1	TGCAGTGCTAGTGTCTCCGGGACTAGCGTCCGGAATGAGCAGTTCTTC	CSASVSGTSVRNEQFF
-	once	TRBV7-9	TRBJ2-6	TGTGCCAGCAGCTTAGGTTTTTTATTCCGCTCTGGGGCCAACGTCCTGACTTTC	CASSLGFLFRSGANVLTF
-	-	TRBV9	TRBJ1-4	TGTGCCAGCAGCGACGGGGTATCCAATGAAAAACTGTTTTTT	CASSDGVSNEKLFF
-	-	TRBV6-6	TRBJ1-1	TGTGCCAGCAGTTCAACGGAGGGAGTGCACGCTTTCTTT	CASSSTEGVHAFF
TRBD2	few	TRBV5-1	TRBJ2-1	TGCGCCAGCAGCTTGGAATTGTTGCAGGGAGGGAATGAGCAGTTCTTC	CASSLELLQGGNEQFF
TRBD1	-	TRBV6-5	TRBJ1-2	TGTGCCAGCTCCTCGGGGACAGGGGCTTTGGGCTACACCTTC	CASSSGTGALGYTF
TRBD1	-	TRBV7-3	TRBJ1-1	TGTGCCAGCGCCCGGAGGGACAGGGCCGAAGCTTTCTTT	CASARRDRAEAFF
-	-	TRBV3-1/TRBV3-2	TRBJ2-3	TGTGCCAGCAGCTCATCTAGTGGTACGCAGTATTTT	CASSSSSGTQYF
-	-	TRBV21-1	TRBJ1-1	TGTGCCAGCAGCAAAGATTCTGCACATTACAACATGAACACTGAAGCTTTCTTT	CASSKDSAHYNMNTEAFF
TRBD2	few	TRBV4-2	TRBJ2-2	TGTGCCAGCAGCCCCAGGCGGGGGGAGCGGGGCGCCGCCGGGGAGCTGTTTTTT	CASSPRRGERGAAGELFF
TRBD1	-	TRBV28	TRBJ2-7	TGTGCCAGCAGTTCCCACAGGGGTACCTTCGAGCAGTACTTC	CASSSHRGTFEQYF
-	once	TRBV3-1/TRBV3-2	TRBJ2-5	TGTGCCAGCAGCCCCATGGCCCCTGCTAGTCGCTCAGAGACCCAGTACTTC	CASSPMAPASRSETQYF
-	-	TRBV19	TRBJ1-5	TGTGCCAGTAGTATTGCCAGGGGCTCTCGACAGCCCCAGCATTTT	CASSIARGSRQPQHF
TRBD1	once	TRBV5-5	TRBJ1-2	TGTGCCAGCAGCGGAGGGACAGGGGACTATGGCTACACCTTC	CASSGGTGDYGYTF
-	-	TRBV5-1	TRBJ2-7	TGCGCCAGCAGCTTGGTGGGCGAGTACGAGCAGTACTTC	CASSLVGEYEQYF
-	-	TRBV18	TRBJ2-2	TGTGCCAGCTCACCACCAAGCTTTACCGGGGAGCTGTTTTTT	CASSPPSFTGELFF
-	-	TRBV27	TRBJ1-4	TGTGCCAGCAGTTTATCTAGGAGCAATGAAAAACTGTTTTTT	CASSLSRSNEKLFF
-	-	TRBV7-2	TRBJ2-5	TGTGCCAGCAGCTTAGCGCGGGGCGGGGAGACCCAGTACTTC	CASSLARGGETQYF
-	-	TRBV2	TRBJ1-2	TGTGCCAGCAGTGTTCAGGGAAGCTATGGCTACACCTTC	CASSVQGSYGYTF
TRBD1	-	TRBV7-6	TRBJ2-2	TGTGCCAGCAGCCCGAGCCCGACAGGGGGAATTAACACCGGGGAGCTGTTTTTT	CASSPSPTGGINTGELFF
TRBD1	-	TRBV16	TRBJ1-2	TGTGCCAGCAGCCCCGCTGCCGCGACAGGGAGTAACTATGGCTACACCTTC	CASSPAAATGSNYGYTF